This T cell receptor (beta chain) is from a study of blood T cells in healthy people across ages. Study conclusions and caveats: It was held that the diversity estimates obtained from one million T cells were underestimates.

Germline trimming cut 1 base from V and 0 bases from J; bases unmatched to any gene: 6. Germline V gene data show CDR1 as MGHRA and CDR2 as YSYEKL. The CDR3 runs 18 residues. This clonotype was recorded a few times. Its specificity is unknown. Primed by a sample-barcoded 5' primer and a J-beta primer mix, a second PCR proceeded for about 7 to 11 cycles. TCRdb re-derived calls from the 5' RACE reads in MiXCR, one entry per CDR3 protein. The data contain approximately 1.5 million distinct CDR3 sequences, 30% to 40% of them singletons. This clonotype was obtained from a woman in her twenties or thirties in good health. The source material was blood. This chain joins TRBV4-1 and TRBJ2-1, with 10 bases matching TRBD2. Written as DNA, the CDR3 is TGCGCCAGCAGCCAAGGGGCTAGCGGGAGAAGCTCCTACAATGAGCAGTTCTTC. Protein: CASSQGASGRSSYNEQFF.